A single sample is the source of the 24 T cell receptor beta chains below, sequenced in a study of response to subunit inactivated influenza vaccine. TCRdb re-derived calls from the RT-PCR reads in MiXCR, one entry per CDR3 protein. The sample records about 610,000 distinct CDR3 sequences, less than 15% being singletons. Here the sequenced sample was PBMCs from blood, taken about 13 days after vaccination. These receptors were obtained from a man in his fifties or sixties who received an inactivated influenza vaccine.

The CDR3 sequence is CASRSRTSQETQYF. The CDR3 DNA reads as TGTGCCAGCAGATCTCGGACTAGCCAAGAGACCCAGTACTTC. The rearrangement uses TRBV7-2 and TRBJ2-5, with 7 bases that match TRBD2. CDR1 is SGHTA, CDR2 FQGNSA, per germline. The V and J ends lost 6 bases and 1 base, in that order; junction bases with no gene match: 5. The CDR3 totals 14 residues.

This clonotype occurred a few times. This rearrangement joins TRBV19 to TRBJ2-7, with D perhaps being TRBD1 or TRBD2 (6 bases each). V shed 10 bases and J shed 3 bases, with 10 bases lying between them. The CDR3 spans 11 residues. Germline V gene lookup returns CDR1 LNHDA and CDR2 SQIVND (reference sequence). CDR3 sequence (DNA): TGTGCCACACAGGGAGGCTACGAGCAGTACTTC. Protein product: CATQGGYEQYF.

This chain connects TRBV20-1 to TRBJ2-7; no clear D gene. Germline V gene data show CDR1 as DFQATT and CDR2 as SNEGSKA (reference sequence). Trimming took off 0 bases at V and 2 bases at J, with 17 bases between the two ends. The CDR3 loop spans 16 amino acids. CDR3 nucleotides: TGCAGTGCTAGAGATCGTAGGGTCGCCTCCCCCTACGAGCAGTACTTC. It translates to CSARDRRVASPYEQYF.

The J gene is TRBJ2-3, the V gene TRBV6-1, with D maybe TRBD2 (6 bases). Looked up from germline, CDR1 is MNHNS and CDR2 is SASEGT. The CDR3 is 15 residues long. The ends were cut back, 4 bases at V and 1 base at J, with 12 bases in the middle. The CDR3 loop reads CASSALWGGTDTQYF. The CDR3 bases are TGTGCCAGCAGTGCGCTTTGGGGGGGCACAGATACGCAGTATTTT.

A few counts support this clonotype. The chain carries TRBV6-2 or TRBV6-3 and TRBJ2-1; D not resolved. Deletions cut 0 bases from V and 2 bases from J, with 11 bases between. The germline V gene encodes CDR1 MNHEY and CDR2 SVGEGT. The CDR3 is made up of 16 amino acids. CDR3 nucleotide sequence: TGTGCCAGCAGTTACTCGATTTCGGCAGCCTACAATGAGCAGTTCTTC. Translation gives CASSYSISAAYNEQFF.

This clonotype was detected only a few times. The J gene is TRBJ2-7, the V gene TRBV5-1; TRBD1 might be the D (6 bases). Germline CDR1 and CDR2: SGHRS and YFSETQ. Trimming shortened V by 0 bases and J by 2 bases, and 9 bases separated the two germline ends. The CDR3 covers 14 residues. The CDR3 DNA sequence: TGCGCCAGCAGCTTGGACAGGGCCCCCTACGAGCAGTACTTC. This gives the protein CASSLDRAPYEQYF.

The CDR3 coding sequence is TGCAGTGGCCGCGGGGATACCTACGAGCAGTACTTC. Translation gives CSGRGDTYEQYF. The chain uses TRBV20-1 and TRBJ2-7; perhaps TRBD2 as D (6 bases). Looked up from germline, CDR1 is DFQATT and CDR2 is SNEGSKA (reference sequence). The CDR3 is 12 amino acids. Between the trimmed V and J ends, which lost 7 bases and 2 bases, there was a span of 12 bases.

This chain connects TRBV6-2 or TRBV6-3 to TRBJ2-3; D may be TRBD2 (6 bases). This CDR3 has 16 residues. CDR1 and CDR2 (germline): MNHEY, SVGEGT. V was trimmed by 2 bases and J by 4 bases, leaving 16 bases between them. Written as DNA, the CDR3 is TGTGCCAGCAGTTACGTGACTGGAGGGCCATCAGATACGCAGTATTTT. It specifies CASSYVTGGPSDTQYF.

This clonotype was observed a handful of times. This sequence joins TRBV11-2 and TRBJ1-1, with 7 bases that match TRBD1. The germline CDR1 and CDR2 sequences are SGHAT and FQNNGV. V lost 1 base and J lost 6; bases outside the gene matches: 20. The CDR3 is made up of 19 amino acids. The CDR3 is CASSLGYGRGIPFMSEAFF. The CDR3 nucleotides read TGTGCCAGCAGCTTAGGTTATGGCAGGGGGATCCCCTTTATGTCTGAAGCTTTCTTT.

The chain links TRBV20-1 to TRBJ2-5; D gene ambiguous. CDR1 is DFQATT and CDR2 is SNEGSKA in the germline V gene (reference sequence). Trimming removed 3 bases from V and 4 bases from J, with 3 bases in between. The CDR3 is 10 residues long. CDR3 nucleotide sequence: TGCAGTGCTAGTTTAGAGACCCAGTACTTC. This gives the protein CSASLETQYF.

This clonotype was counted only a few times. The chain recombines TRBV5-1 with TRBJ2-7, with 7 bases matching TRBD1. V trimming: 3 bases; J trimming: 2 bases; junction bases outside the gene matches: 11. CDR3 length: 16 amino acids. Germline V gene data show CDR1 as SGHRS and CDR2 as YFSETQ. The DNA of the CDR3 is TGCGCCAGCAGCTCTCCGGCGCAGGGGGTTACCTACGAGCAGTACTTC. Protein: CASSSPAQGVTYEQYF.

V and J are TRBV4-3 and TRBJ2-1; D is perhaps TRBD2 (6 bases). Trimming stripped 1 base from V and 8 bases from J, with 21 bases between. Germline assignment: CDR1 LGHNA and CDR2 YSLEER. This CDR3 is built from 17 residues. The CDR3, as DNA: TGCGCCAGCAGCCAAGGTACGAGACTAGATAGTTATGATGAGCAGTTCTTC. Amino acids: CASSQGTRLDSYDEQFF.

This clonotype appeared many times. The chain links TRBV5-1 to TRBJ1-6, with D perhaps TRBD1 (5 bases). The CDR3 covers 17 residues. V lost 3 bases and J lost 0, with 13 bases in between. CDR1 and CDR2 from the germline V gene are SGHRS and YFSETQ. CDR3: CASSSEAGSSYNSPLHF. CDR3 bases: TGCGCCAGCAGCTCCGAGGCAGGGAGCTCCTATAATTCACCCCTCCACTTT.

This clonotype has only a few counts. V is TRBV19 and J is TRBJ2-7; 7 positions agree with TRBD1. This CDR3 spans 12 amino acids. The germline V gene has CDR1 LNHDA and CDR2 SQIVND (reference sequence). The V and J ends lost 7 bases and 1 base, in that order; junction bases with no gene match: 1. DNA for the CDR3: TGTGCCAGTACGGACAGGTCCTACGAGCAGTACTTC. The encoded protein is CASTDRSYEQYF.

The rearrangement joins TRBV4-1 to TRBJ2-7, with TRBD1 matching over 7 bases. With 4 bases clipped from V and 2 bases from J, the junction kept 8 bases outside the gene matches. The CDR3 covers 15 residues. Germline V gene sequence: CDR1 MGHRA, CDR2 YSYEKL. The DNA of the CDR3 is TGCGCCAGCAGCCTGGAACAGGGGTGGCCCTACGAGCAGTACTTC. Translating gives CASSLEQGWPYEQYF.

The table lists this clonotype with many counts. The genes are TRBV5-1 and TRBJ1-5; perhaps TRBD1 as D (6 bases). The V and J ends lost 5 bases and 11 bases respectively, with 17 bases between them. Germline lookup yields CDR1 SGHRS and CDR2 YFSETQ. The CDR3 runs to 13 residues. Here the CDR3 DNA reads TGCGCCAGCAGTCCCCAACCAGGGGAGACCCAGCATTTT. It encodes CASSPQPGETQHF.

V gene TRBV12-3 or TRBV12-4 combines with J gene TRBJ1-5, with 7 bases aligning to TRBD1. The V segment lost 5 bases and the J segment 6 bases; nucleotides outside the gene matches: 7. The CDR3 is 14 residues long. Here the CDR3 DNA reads TGTGCCAGCAGTCTCACAGGGGCCGTTCAGCCCCAGCATTTT. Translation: CASSLTGAVQPQHF.

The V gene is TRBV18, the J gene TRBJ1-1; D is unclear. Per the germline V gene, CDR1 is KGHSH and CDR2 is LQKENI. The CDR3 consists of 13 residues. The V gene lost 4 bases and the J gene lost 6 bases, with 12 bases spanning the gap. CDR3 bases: TGTGCCAGCTCACTGGAGAGGACGGCTGAAGCTTTCTTT. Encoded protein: CASSLERTAEAFF.

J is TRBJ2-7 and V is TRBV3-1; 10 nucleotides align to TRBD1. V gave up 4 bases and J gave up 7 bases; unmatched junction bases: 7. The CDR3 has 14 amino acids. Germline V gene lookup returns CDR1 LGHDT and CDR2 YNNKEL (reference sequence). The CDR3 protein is CASSRGQGSEEQYF. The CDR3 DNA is TGTGCCAGCAGCCGGGGACAGGGGTCGGAGGAGCAGTACTTC.

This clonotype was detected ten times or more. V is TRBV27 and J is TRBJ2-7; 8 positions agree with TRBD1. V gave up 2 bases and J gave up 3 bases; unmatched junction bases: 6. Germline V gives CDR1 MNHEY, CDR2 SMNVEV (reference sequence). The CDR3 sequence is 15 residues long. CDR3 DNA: TGTGCCAGCAGTTTACGTCGAACAGGGGGCTACGAGCAGTACTTC. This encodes CASSLRRTGGYEQYF.

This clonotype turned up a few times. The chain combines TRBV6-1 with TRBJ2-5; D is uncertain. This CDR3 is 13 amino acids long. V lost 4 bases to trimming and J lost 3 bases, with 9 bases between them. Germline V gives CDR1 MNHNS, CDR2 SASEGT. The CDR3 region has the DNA TGTGCCAGCAGTGTTTACAGAAAAGAGACCCAGTACTTC. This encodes CASSVYRKETQYF.

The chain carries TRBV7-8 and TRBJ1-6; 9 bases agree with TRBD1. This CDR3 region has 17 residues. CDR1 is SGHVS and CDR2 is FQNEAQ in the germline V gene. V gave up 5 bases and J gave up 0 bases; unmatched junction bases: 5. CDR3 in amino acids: CASSPRGQGSYNSPLHF. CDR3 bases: TGTGCCAGCAGCCCCAGGGGACAGGGCTCCTATAATTCACCCCTCCACTTT.

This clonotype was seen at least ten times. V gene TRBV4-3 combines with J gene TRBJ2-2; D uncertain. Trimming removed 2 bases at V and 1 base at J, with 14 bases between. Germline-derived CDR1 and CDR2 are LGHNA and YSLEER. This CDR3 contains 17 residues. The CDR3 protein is CASSQHATPMNTGELFF. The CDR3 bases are TGCGCCAGCAGCCAACACGCGACACCAATGAACACCGGGGAGCTGTTTTTT.

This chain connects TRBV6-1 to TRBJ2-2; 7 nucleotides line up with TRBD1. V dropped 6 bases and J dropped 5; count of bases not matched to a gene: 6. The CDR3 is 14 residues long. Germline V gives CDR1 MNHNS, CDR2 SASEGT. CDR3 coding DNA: TGTGCCAGCAGACAACAGGGGTTGACCGGGGAGCTGTTTTTT. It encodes CASRQQGLTGELFF.